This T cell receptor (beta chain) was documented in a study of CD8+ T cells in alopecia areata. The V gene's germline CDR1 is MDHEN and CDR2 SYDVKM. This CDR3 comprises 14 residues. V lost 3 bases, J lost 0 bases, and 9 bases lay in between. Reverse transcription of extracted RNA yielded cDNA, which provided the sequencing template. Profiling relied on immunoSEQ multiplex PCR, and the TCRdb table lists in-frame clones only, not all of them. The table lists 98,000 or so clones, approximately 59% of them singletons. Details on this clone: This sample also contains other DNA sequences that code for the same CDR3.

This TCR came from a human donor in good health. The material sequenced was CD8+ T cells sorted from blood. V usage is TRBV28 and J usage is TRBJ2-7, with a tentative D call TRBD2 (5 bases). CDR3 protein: CASSLSGSSYEQYF. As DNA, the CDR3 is TGTGCCAGCAGTTTGTCGGGGAGCTCCTACGAGCAGTACTTC. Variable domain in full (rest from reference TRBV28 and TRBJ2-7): DVKVTQSSRYLVKRTGEKVFLECVQDMDHENMFWYRQDPGLGLRLIYFSYDVKMKEKGDIPEGYSVSREKKERFSLILESASTNQTSMYLCASSLSGSSYEQYFGPGTRLTVT.